Sequencing of this T cell receptor (beta chain) was carried out in a study of blood T cell repertoires in COVID-19. Study context: Samples of COVID-19 (acute and convalescent) were obtained from the United States, Italy and Spain. PBMCs, B-cell-depleted T cells, or T cells provided the cDNA or gDNA that made up the material.

The authors' processing: Reference gene primer amplification yielded estimated nucleated cell counts. The assay was immunoSEQ multiplex PCR, and TCRdb's table has in-frame clones only and misses some. That table supplies the V and J calls and clone size; D and trimming were determined from the DNA. Here the sample spans about 270,000 clones, 84% being singletons. Trimming cost V 6 bases and J 8 bases; bases outside gene matches: 16. This CDR3 region has 16 residues. Germline V gene lookup returns CDR1 MNHEY and CDR2 SVGEGT. The sequenced sample was peripheral blood. The chain combines TRBV6-2 or TRBV6-3 with TRBJ1-2; 9 nucleotides match TRBD1. The receptor was derived from a human donor in a cohort sampled during active COVID-19. CDR3 nucleotides: TGTGCCAGCAGCTCCAGAGGGGGGACAGGGTTCCTCGGCTACACCTTC. It specifies CASSSRGGTGFLGYTF.